This T cell receptor beta chain came from a study of T cells in Graves' hyperthyroidism and ophthalmopathy. For the study at large: Any treatment followed the collection of peripheral blood at initial diagnosis. General observations from the study: Blood also carried most thyroid clonotypes expanded above 0.001. From stable hyperthyroidism, ophthalmopathy was separated by a 13 V-J model.

For this clonotype: Its specificity is unknown.

Amplification of TCR beta CDR3 regions used RNA as the template. The HTBI set primed first-round TCR CDR3 RT-PCR. TCRdb ran MiXCR on the multiplex PCR reads and lists one entry per CDR3 protein. The repertoire holds roughly 300,000 distinct CDR3 sequences, with approximately 15% as singletons. The sequence came from a woman in her thirties with Graves' hyperthyroidism. Sequenced input: blood.

CDR3 sequence: CSARYGLFSGELFF. The CDR3 DNA reads as TGCAGTGCTAGATATGGACTTTTTTCCGGGGAGCTGTTTTTT. The V gene is TRBV20-1, the J gene TRBJ2-2; D may be TRBD2 (5 bases). Trimming removed 2 bases at V and 6 bases at J, with 13 bases between. The CDR3 totals 14 residues. The V gene's germline CDR1 is DFQATT and CDR2 SNEGSKA (reference sequence).